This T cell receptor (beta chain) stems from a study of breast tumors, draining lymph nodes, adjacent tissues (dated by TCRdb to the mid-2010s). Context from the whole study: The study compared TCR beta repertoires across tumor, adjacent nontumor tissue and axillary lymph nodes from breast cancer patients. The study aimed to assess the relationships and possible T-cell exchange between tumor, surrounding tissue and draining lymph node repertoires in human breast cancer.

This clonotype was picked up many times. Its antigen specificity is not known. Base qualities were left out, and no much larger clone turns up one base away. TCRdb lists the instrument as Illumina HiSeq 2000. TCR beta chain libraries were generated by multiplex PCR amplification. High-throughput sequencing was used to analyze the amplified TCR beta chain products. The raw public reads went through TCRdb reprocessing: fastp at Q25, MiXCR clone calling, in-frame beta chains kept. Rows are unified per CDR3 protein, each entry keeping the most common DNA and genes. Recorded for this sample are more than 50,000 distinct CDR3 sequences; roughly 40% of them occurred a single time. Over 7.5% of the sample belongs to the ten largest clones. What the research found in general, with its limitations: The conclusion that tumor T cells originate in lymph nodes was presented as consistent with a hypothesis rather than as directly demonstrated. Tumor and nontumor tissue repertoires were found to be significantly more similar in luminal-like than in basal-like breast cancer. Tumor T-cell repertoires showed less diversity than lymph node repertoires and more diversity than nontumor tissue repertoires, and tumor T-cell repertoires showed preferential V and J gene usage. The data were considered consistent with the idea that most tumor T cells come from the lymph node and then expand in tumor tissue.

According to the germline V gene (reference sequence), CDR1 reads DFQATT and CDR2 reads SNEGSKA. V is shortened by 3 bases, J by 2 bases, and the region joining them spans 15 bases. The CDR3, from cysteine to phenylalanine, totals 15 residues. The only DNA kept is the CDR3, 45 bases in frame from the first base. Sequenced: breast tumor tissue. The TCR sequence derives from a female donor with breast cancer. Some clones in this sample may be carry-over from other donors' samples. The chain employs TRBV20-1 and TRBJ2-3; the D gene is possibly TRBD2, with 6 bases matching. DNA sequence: TGCAGTGCTAGCCTGCCGGGACTCCACACAGATACGCAGTATTTT. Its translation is CSASLPGLHTDTQYF.